These 32 T cell receptor beta chains were all obtained from the same sample, sequenced in a study of blood T cells in healthy people across ages. For the second PCR, which ran for about 7 to 11 cycles, a sample-barcoded 5' primer and a J-beta primer mix were used. Each CDR3 protein gets one entry after TCRdb re-called the 5' RACE reads with MiXCR. The top ten clones hold roughly 8.2% of a sample with roughly 1,500,000 distinct CDR3 sequences, about 40% of them seen once. Sequenced sample: blood. All receptors derive from a woman aged 18-29 years in good health.

The rearrangement uses TRBV7-3 and TRBJ2-5, with 7 bases fitting TRBD2. The J call may be mistaken, given a closer DNA end match to TRBJ2-7. The germline CDR1 and CDR2 sequences are SGHTA and FQGTGA. The CDR3 contains 14 residues. The CDR3, as DNA: TGTGCCAGCAGTCCCCAGCGGGGCTCTTACGAGCAGTACTTC. This codes for CASSPQRGSYEQYF.

This chain connects TRBV27 to TRBJ2-2; 8 nucleotides match TRBD1. Germline assignment: CDR1 MNHEY and CDR2 SMNVEV (reference sequence). Losses at the gene ends were 3 bases for V and 5 bases for J; bases not matched to a gene: 11. The CDR3 is made up of 17 amino acids. The CDR3 coding sequence is TGTGCCAGCAGTTTCCGGCAAAGGACAGGGTTTACCGGGGAGCTGTTTTTT. Amino acids: CASSFRQRTGFTGELFF.

This chain joins TRBV20-1 and TRBJ1-6, with 7 bases lining up with TRBD1. The CDR3 runs 15 residues. Germline-derived CDR1 and CDR2 are DFQATT and SNEGSKA (reference sequence). V was pared by 3 bases and J by 7 bases, with 9 bases of the junction left unmatched. The CDR3 nucleotides are TGCAGTGCTAGTCGACAGGGCAACCCAAATTCACCCCTCCACTTT. This sequence encodes CSASRQGNPNSPLHF.

This clonotype was detected only a few times. The V call is TRBV12-3 or TRBV12-4, the J call TRBJ2-7; no reliable D call. The germline V and J ends were trimmed by 5 bases and 3 bases, with 14 bases remaining between them. The CDR3 has 14 amino acids. CDR3 residues: CASSPARRFYEQYF. The CDR3 bases are TGTGCCAGCAGTCCGGCCCGACGGTTCTACGAGCAGTACTTC.

This chain uses TRBV12-3 or TRBV12-4 with TRBJ1-3; D gene unclear. The CDR3 consists of 18 residues. The V and J ends lost 0 bases and 0 bases respectively, with 15 bases between them. DNA for the CDR3: TGTGCCAGCAGTTTAGCGGCCCTAGGCGATCTCTCTGGAAACACCATATATTTT. Encoded protein: CASSLAALGDLSGNTIYF.

The chain couples TRBV14 to TRBJ1-1; D might be TRBD1 (6 bases). Germline loops: CDR1 SGHDN, CDR2 FVKESK. Trimming took off 0 bases at V and 2 bases at J, with 10 bases between the two ends. This CDR3 spans 15 amino acids. This chain's CDR3 is CASSQDTGRNTEAFF. CDR3 nucleotides: TGTGCCAGCAGCCAAGACACAGGGCGAAACACTGAAGCTTTCTTT.

This clonotype was recorded at least ten times. The chain employs TRBV30 and TRBJ1-5, with D possibly being TRBD1 (5 bases). V was shortened by 5 bases and J by 2 bases, with 7 bases between the two germline ends. The CDR3 is 12 residues long. The germline V gene encodes CDR1 GTSNPN and CDR2 SVGIG (reference sequence). CDR3 amino acids: CAWDRGNQPQHF. The DNA of the CDR3 is TGTGCCTGGGACAGAGGCAATCAGCCCCAGCATTTT.

V and J are TRBV6-1 and TRBJ1-2; D is uncertain. CDR1 and CDR2 (germline): MNHNS, SASEGT. Trimming cost V 2 bases and J 5 bases, with 18 bases left between them. CDR3 length equals 16 residues. DNA for the CDR3: TGTGCCAGCAGTGAACAGTCTGTCGATCCCCTATATGGCTACACCTTC. Encoded protein: CASSEQSVDPLYGYTF.

This clonotype came up a few times. The V and J genes are TRBV21-1 and TRBJ1-5; the D call of TRBD1 is as the table states it, not checked on the DNA. TRBV21-1 is a listed pseudogene. This CDR3 region has 16 residues. CDR3 loop: CASSKVKGLGAQPQHF. The CDR3 DNA follows: TGTGCCAGCAGCAAAGTGAAGGGACTGGGAGCTCAGCCCCAGCATTTT.

This clonotype has a count of ten or more. The chain recombines TRBV6-5 with TRBJ1-4, with a possible D match to TRBD1 (6 bases). Germline lookup yields CDR1 MNHEY and CDR2 SVGAGI. This CDR3 region has 13 residues. V was clipped by 0 bases and J by 7 bases, with 6 bases between them. This CDR3 reads CASSYSTGEKLFF. The CDR3, as DNA: TGTGCCAGCAGTTACTCGACAGGTGAAAAACTGTTTTTT.

Turning to this clonotype: A read error may produce the germline difference seen at one junction end. CDR3 sequence (DNA): TGTGCCAGCACCTTAGTCCCGATTTCAATGAACACTGAAGCTTTCTTT. As protein: CASTLVPISMNTEAFF. This chain uses TRBV7-9 with TRBJ1-1, with unresolved D. The germline V gene encodes CDR1 SEHNR and CDR2 FQNEAQ (reference sequence). The CDR3 consists of 16 residues.

V gene TRBV18 combines with J gene TRBJ1-2; D not certain. The germline CDR1 and CDR2 sequences are KGHSH and LQKENI. V lost 3 bases, J lost 6 bases, and 8 bases lay in between. The CDR3 is 12 amino acids. The chain's CDR3 is CASSPDADGYTF. The CDR3 DNA sequence: TGTGCCAGCTCACCGGACGCAGATGGCTACACCTTC.

This clonotype was detected a few times. V usage is TRBV28 and J usage is TRBJ2-7; no clear D gene. V lost 4 bases and J 4 bases, leaving 8 bases between the germline ends. This CDR3 is 12 amino acids long. Per germline, CDR1 MDHEN and CDR2 SYDVKM. The CDR3 DNA sequence: TGTGCCAGCAGTTGGACCCGGTACGAGCAGTACTTC. Its protein product is CASSWTRYEQYF. Combining the CDR3 with reference TRBV28 and TRBJ2-7 gives the whole variable domain DVKVTQSSRYLVKRTGEKVFLECVQDMDHENMFWYRQDPGLGLRLIYFSYDVKMKEKGDIPEGYSVSREKKERFSLILESASTNQTSMYLCASSWTRYEQYFGPGTRLTVT.

On this clonotype: Germline and junction disagree at one end, which may indicate a read error. This sequence joins TRBV27 and TRBJ1-2; no clear D. Per germline, CDR1 MNHEY and CDR2 SMNVEV (reference sequence). This CDR3 is 13 amino acids long. DNA for the CDR3: TGTGCCAGCAGTGTATCCGCTCTCTATGGCTACACCTTC. It translates to CASSVSALYGYTF.

CDR3 bases: TGTGCCAGCAGCCCGCCAGGGGTAAATGAAAAACTGTTTTTT. It translates to CASSPPGVNEKLFF. The V and J genes are TRBV7-9 and TRBJ1-4, with a tentative D call TRBD1 (6 bases). CDR3 length: 14 amino acids. Trimming left V 5 bases short and J 5 bases short, with 12 bases between. Germline loops: CDR1 SEHNR, CDR2 FQNEAQ (reference sequence).

This clonotype was seen more than once but under ten times. This clone may be a read error of a much larger clone one base away. This sequence joins TRBV12-3 or TRBV12-4 and TRBJ2-1; D tentatively fits TRBD1 or TRBD2 (5 bases each). The ends were cut back, 6 bases at V and 4 bases at J, with 16 bases in the middle. The CDR3 runs 15 residues. CDR3 DNA sequence: TGTGCCAGCAGACCGGGACGAGCGAGGTACAATGAGCAGTTCTTC. Protein: CASRPGRARYNEQFF.

This chain uses TRBV5-1 with TRBJ2-1; 13 bases match TRBD2. The CDR3 covers 19 residues. CDR1 is SGHRS, CDR2 YFSETQ, per germline. The ends lost 4 bases at V and 4 bases at J; junction bases unmatched: 14. CDR3 in DNA: TGCGCCAGCAGCCTGGAACCCGAAGCGGGACTAGCGGGGTACAATGAGCAGTTCTTC. Its protein is CASSLEPEAGLAGYNEQFF.

The CDR3 sequence is CALGSGTGELFF. The CDR3 region has the DNA TGTGCCTTAGGGTCCGGCACCGGGGAGCTGTTTTTT. The chain uses TRBV30 and TRBJ2-2; D is uncertain. This CDR3 has 12 residues. Trimming shortened V by 7 bases and J by 4 bases, and 10 bases separated the two germline ends. CDR1 is GTSNPN, CDR2 SVGIG, per germline (reference sequence).

CDR3 sequence reads: CASSSMGLAQTYNEQFF. The DNA of the CDR3 is TGTGCCAGCAGCTCGATGGGACTAGCGCAAACCTACAATGAGCAGTTCTTC. The chain uses TRBV3-1 and TRBJ2-1; 10 bases align to TRBD2. Trimming removed 5 bases from V and 2 bases from J; junction bases left unmatched: 9. This CDR3 spans 17 amino acids. From germline, CDR1 is LGHDT and CDR2 YNNKEL (reference sequence).

This clonotype was observed a few times. The J gene is TRBJ2-7, the V gene TRBV20-1, with 8 bases fitting TRBD1. Losses at the gene ends were 6 bases for V and 1 base for J; bases not matched to a gene: 8. The germline V gene has CDR1 DFQATT and CDR2 SNEGSKA (reference sequence). The CDR3 covers 14 residues. CDR3 sequence: CSAPRDRGSYEQYF. The DNA for the CDR3 is TGCAGTGCCCCGAGAGACAGGGGTTCCTACGAGCAGTACTTC.

This sequence joins TRBV20-1 and TRBJ2-4; 8 nucleotides align to TRBD2. The last part of the DNA fits TRBJ2-7 better; the J call may be wrong. CDR3 length equals 15 residues. Germline-derived CDR1 and CDR2 are DFQATT and SNEGSKA (reference sequence). This CDR3 reads CSAGKPSGPTYEQYF. The CDR3 coding sequence is TGCAGTGCTGGGAAGCCTAGCGGGCCTACCTACGAGCAGTACTTC.

This clonotype was observed at least ten times. This chain uses TRBV4-1 with TRBJ2-1, with D tentatively TRBD1 (6 bases). This CDR3 comprises 16 residues. CDR1 MGHRA and CDR2 YSYEKL come from the germline V gene. V lost 4 bases, J lost 0 bases, and 13 bases lay in between. The CDR3 loop is CASSLTGQSSYNEQFF. For the CDR3, the DNA is TGCGCCAGCAGCCTAACAGGACAGTCCTCCTACAATGAGCAGTTCTTC.

The chain carries TRBV5-1 and TRBJ2-1, with TRBD2 identical over 13 bases. The CDR3 is 16 residues long. Germline loops: CDR1 SGHRS, CDR2 YFSETQ. Trimming took 4 bases from V and 10 from J; bases not matched to a gene: 11. The CDR3 is CASSIGTSGIPLEQFF. CDR3 nucleotide sequence: TGCGCCAGCAGCATAGGGACTAGCGGGATCCCCCTCGAGCAGTTCTTC.

V and J are TRBV12-3 or TRBV12-4 and TRBJ1-1, with 7 bases that match TRBD1. Trimming at V came to 7 bases and at J to 4 bases, leaving 9 bases not matched to a gene. This CDR3 contains 14 residues. CDR3 sequence: CASKTTGYGTEAFF. DNA for the CDR3: TGTGCCAGCAAAACGACAGGGTATGGCACTGAAGCTTTCTTT.

This clonotype was detected ten times or more. The rearrangement links TRBV10-3 to TRBJ2-7, with a tentative D call TRBD1 (5 bases). Germline assignment: CDR1 ENHRY and CDR2 SYGVKD. CDR3 size: 14 residues. Trimming left V 3 bases short and J 5 bases short, with 14 bases between. The CDR3 here is CAISDQNRRDEQYF. The CDR3 nucleotides are TGTGCCATCAGTGACCAAAATCGCAGGGACGAGCAGTACTTC.

This clonotype turned up a few times. The chain employs TRBV6-1 and TRBJ2-1, with D perhaps matching TRBD1 (5 bases). The germline V gene encodes CDR1 MNHNS and CDR2 SASEGT. The CDR3 runs 15 residues. V shed 6 bases and J shed 4 bases, with 16 bases lying between them. This chain's CDR3 is CASSRTGPQYNEQFF. The CDR3 nucleotides read TGTGCCAGCAGCCGCACAGGCCCTCAGTACAATGAGCAGTTCTTC.

The V and J genes are TRBV4-2 and TRBJ2-6; D ambiguous. The germline V gene has CDR1 LGHNA and CDR2 YNFKEQ. The CDR3 totals 15 residues. Trimming shortened V by 6 bases and J by 1 base, and 10 bases separated the two germline ends. The CDR3 nucleotides read TGTGCCAGCAGGCGAGTCCTGTCTGGGGCCAACGTCCTGACTTTC. Protein: CASRRVLSGANVLTF.

The rearrangement uses TRBV5-1 and TRBJ1-1, with TRBD1 identical over 11 bases. V lost 5 bases to trimming and J lost 3 bases; unmatched junction nucleotides: 12. CDR3 length: 17 amino acids. CDR1 SGHRS and CDR2 YFSETQ come from the germline V gene. CDR3: CASSFGQGAPIDTEAFF. CDR3 DNA sequence: TGCGCCAGCAGTTTTGGACAGGGGGCGCCGATCGACACTGAAGCTTTCTTT. Drawing the rest from reference TRBV5-1 and TRBJ1-1, the complete variable domain is KAGVTQTPRYLIKTRGQQVTLSCSPISGHRSVSWYQQTPGQGLQFLFEYFSETQRNKGNFPGRFSGRQFSNSRSEMNVSTLELGDSALYLCASSFGQGAPIDTEAFFGQGTRLTVV.

This clonotype was seen many times. The CDR3 is CASSLGGSNTQYF. DNA for the CDR3: TGCGCCAGCAGCTTGGGCGGGTCCAATACGCAGTATTTT. The V call is TRBV5-1, the J call TRBJ2-3; D might be TRBD2 (5 bases). There are 13 residues in the CDR3. The V gene lost 0 bases and the J gene lost 7 bases, with 9 bases spanning the gap. Per germline, CDR1 SGHRS and CDR2 YFSETQ.

This sequence joins TRBV5-1 and TRBJ2-5; D may correspond to TRBD1 or TRBD2 (6 bases each). There are 16 residues in the CDR3. Trimming stripped 0 bases from V and 1 base from J, with 13 bases between. Germline lookup yields CDR1 SGHRS and CDR2 YFSETQ. CDR3 sequence (DNA): TGCGCCAGCAGCTTGGGACGGAGGGGGGCCCAAGAGACCCAGTACTTC. As protein: CASSLGRRGAQETQYF.

The chain links TRBV6-1 to TRBJ1-5; 8 nucleotides match TRBD1. This CDR3 spans 14 amino acids. After removal of 1 base from V and 5 bases from J, the junction contained 1 base not matched to a gene. CDR1 and CDR2 from the germline V gene are MNHNS and SASEGT. CDR3 DNA sequence: TGTGCCAGCAGTGAAGGGACAGGGCATCAGCCCCAGCATTTT. Translating it yields CASSEGTGHQPQHF.

This clonotype showed up just a few times. The chain joins TRBV4-1 to TRBJ2-5; D is ambiguous. The CDR3 has 14 residues. Per germline, CDR1 MGHRA and CDR2 YSYEKL. V was trimmed by 1 base and J by 1 base, leaving 7 bases between them. In DNA, the CDR3 is TGCGCCAGCAGCCAAGGGCTACTCCAAGAGACCCAGTACTTC. Protein: CASSQGLLQETQYF.